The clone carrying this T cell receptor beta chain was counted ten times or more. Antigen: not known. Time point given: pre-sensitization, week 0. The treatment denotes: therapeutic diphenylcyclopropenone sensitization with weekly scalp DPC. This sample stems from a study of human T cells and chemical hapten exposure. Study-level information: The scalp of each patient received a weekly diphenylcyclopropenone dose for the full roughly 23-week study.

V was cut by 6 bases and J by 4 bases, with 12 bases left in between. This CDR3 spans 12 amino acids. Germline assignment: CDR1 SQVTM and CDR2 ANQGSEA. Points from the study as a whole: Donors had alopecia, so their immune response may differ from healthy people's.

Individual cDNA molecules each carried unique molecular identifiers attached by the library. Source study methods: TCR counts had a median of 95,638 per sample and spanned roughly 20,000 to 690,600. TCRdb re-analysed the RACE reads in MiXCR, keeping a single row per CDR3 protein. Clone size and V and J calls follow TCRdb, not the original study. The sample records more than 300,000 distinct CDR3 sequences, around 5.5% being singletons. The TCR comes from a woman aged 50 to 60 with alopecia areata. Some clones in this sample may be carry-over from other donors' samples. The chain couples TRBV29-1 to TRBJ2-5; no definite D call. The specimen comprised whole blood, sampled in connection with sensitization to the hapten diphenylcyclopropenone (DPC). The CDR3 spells CSVEPSGETQYF. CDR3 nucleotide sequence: TGCAGCGTGGAGCCGTCGGGAGAGACCCAGTACTTC.